One sample yielded the 23 T cell receptor beta chains listed below, sequenced in a study of blood T cell repertoires in COVID-19. The assay was immunoSEQ multiplex PCR, and TCRdb's table has in-frame clones only and misses some. Of some 70,000 clones listed, around 90% are singletons. Sequenced sample: peripheral blood. These receptors were collected from a human donor with active COVID-19. The donor label of this sample is uncertain.

The gene calls are TRBV15 and TRBJ2-7, with 12 bases aligning to TRBD2. This CDR3 spans 15 amino acids. The germline V gene encodes CDR1 LNHNV and CDR2 YYDKDF (reference sequence). V trimming: 1 base; J trimming: 4 bases; junction bases outside the gene matches: 2. As DNA, the CDR3 is TGTGCCACCAGCAGAGTCCTAGCGGGGGGGTACGAGCAGTACTTC. Amino acids: CATSRVLAGGYEQYF.

In this sample, this clone turned up once. DNA of the CDR3: TGTGCCAGCAGCTTAGCCTTAGCGGGAGGGGCCCACGAGCAGTACTTC. It encodes CASSLALAGGAHEQYF. The V and J genes are TRBV7-2 and TRBJ2-7, with 11 bases aligning to TRBD2. CDR3 size: 16 residues. Trimming cost V 0 bases and J 5 bases; bases outside gene matches: 6. Germline V gene lookup returns CDR1 SGHTA and CDR2 FQGNSA.

The CDR3 protein is CATSDPGLAGVNEQFF. The CDR3 nucleotides read TGTGCCACCAGTGACCCGGGACTAGCGGGAGTTAATGAGCAGTTCTTC. This rearrangement joins TRBV24-1 to TRBJ2-1, with 14 bases that match TRBD2. CDR1 and CDR2 from the germline V gene are KGHDR and SFDVKD. The CDR3 runs 16 residues. V shed 4 bases and J 7 bases; nucleotides not matched to a gene: 5.

The CDR3 is CASSPRTSGSYEQYF. The CDR3 nucleotides are TGTGCCAGCAGCCCTCGGACTAGCGGATCCTACGAGCAGTACTTC. V gene TRBV7-2 combines with J gene TRBJ2-7; TRBD2 matches 10 bases. There are 15 residues in the CDR3. The V and J ends lost 5 bases and 1 base, in that order; junction bases with no gene match: 5. Germline V gives CDR1 SGHTA, CDR2 FQGNSA.

This rearrangement joins TRBV19 to TRBJ1-5; 7 bases are a match to TRBD1. Per the germline V gene, CDR1 is LNHDA and CDR2 is SQIVND (reference sequence). The CDR3 extends over 14 amino acids. V shed 5 bases and J 4 bases; nucleotides not matched to a gene: 5. This CDR3 is CASSLGQANQPQHF. For the CDR3, the DNA is TGTGCCAGTAGTCTTGGACAGGCGAATCAGCCCCAGCATTTT.

The chain recombines TRBV18 with TRBJ2-7; possible D gene TRBD1, 6 bases. V dropped 3 bases and J dropped 4 bases, with 13 bases sitting between them. The germline CDR1 and CDR2 sequences are KGHSH and LQKENI. The CDR3 has 14 amino acids. CDR3 nucleotide sequence: TGTGCCAGCTCACCGAGGACAGATTGGTACGAGCAGTACTTC. Protein sequence: CASSPRTDWYEQYF.

This clone is termed medium-sized. The rearrangement links TRBV5-6 to TRBJ2-5; 10 bases are a match to TRBD2. The CDR3 has 17 residues. The germline gives CDR1 SGHDT, CDR2 YYEEEE. V was pared by 2 bases and J by 5 bases, with 12 bases of the junction left unmatched. The CDR3 sequence: CASSFESSGRAWETQYF. DNA for the CDR3: TGTGCCAGCAGCTTCGAATCCAGCGGGAGGGCCTGGGAGACCCAGTACTTC. Full variable domain (rest looked up from reference TRBV5-6 and TRBJ2-5): DAGVTQSPTHLIKTRGQQVTLRCSPKSGHDTVSWYQQALGQGPQFIFQYYEEEERQRGNFPDRFSGHQFPNYSSELNVNALLLGDSALYLCASSFESSGRAWETQYFGPGTRLLVL.

V is TRBV5-1 and J is TRBJ2-4, with 8 bases lining up with TRBD1. V trimming: 0 bases; J trimming: 9 bases; junction bases outside the gene matches: 11. CDR1 and CDR2 (germline): SGHRS, YFSETQ. This CDR3 region has 16 residues. CDR3 in amino acids: CASSLATGEARTIQYF. The CDR3 region has the DNA TGCGCCAGCAGCTTGGCGACAGGGGAGGCCCGAACCATTCAGTACTTC. Filled out from reference TRBV5-1 and TRBJ2-4, the complete variable domain reads KAGVTQTPRYLIKTRGQQVTLSCSPISGHRSVSWYQQTPGQGLQFLFEYFSETQRNKGNFPGRFSGRQFSNSRSEMNVSTLELGDSALYLCASSLATGEARTIQYFGAGTRLSVL.

This rearrangement joins TRBV7-3 to TRBJ2-7; TRBD2 aligns across 7 bases. The CDR3 spans 12 residues. CDR1 and CDR2 (germline): SGHTA, FQGTGA. V lost 2 bases, J lost 5 bases, and 0 bases stayed unmatched. The DNA of the CDR3 is TGTGCCAGCAGCTTAGGGGGGGACGAGCAGTACTTC. This sequence encodes CASSLGGDEQYF.

The chain is built from TRBV28 and TRBJ1-2; D might be TRBD1 (5 bases). CDR1 is MDHEN, CDR2 SYDVKM, per germline. The CDR3 contains 14 residues. Trimming removed 1 base at V and 3 bases at J, with 9 bases between. CDR3 DNA: TGTGCCAGCAGTTTATCGGGGGGGGACTATGGCTACACCTTC. It specifies CASSLSGGDYGYTF.

The J gene is TRBJ1-6, the V gene TRBV20-1; 8 bases match TRBD1. CDR1 DFQATT and CDR2 SNEGSKA come from the germline V gene (reference sequence). CDR3 length equals 16 residues. The J segment lost 0 bases and the V segment lost 3 bases, leaving 4 bases of the junction unmatched. The chain's CDR3 is CSASTGGSSYNSPLHF. The CDR3 bases are TGCAGTGCTAGTACAGGGGGAAGCTCCTATAATTCACCCCTCCACTTT.

The chain is built from TRBV7-2 and TRBJ2-1; 7 bases align to TRBD1. Trimming removed 5 bases from V and 8 bases from J; junction bases left unmatched: 3. From germline, CDR1 is SGHTA and CDR2 FQGNSA. The CDR3 length is 12 residues. CDR3 sequence reads: CASSPTGYEQFF. The CDR3 DNA is TGTGCCAGCAGCCCGACAGGGTATGAGCAGTTCTTC.

J is TRBJ2-7 and V is TRBV3-1 (or the pseudogene TRBV3-2); D gene ambiguous. CDR3 length equals 12 residues. The V gene's germline CDR1 is LGHDT and CDR2 YNNKEL (reference sequence). V lost 3 bases and J lost 3, with 6 bases in between. CDR3 nucleotides: TGTGCCAGCAGCCACCCGGGCTACGAGCAGTACTTC. This gives the protein CASSHPGYEQYF.

The V and J genes are TRBV10-1 and TRBJ2-2; D uncertain. In germline, CDR1 is WNHNN, CDR2 SYGVQD (reference sequence). Trimming removed 1 base at V and 1 base at J, with 7 bases between. The CDR3 covers 15 residues. The CDR3 loop is CASSEFFGNTGELFF. Written as DNA, the CDR3 is TGCGCCAGCAGTGAGTTCTTCGGGAACACCGGGGAGCTGTTTTTT.

This sequence joins TRBV28 and TRBJ2-1, with a possible D match to TRBD1 (6 bases). This CDR3 region has 15 residues. The germline V gene encodes CDR1 MDHEN and CDR2 SYDVKM. The V gene lost 2 bases and the J gene lost 7 bases, with 15 bases spanning the gap. The CDR3 DNA reads as TGTGCCAGCAGTTTAGACCAGGGGTCTCAGAATGAGCAGTTCTTC. Translating it yields CASSLDQGSQNEQFF.

The V and J genes are TRBV19 and TRBJ1-3; no definite D call. Germline CDR1 and CDR2: LNHDA and SQIVND (reference sequence). V dropped 3 bases and J dropped 0 bases, with 9 bases sitting between them. The CDR3 extends over 15 amino acids. CDR3 region: CASSIRFSSGNTIYF. The DNA for the CDR3 is TGTGCCAGTAGTATCAGGTTTTCCTCTGGAAACACCATATATTTT.

The rearrangement links TRBV13 to TRBJ2-2; 8 bases align to TRBD1. This CDR3 is 16 amino acids long. V shed 10 bases, J shed 1 base, and the junction held 11 bases outside the gene matches. Germline CDR1 reads PRHDT; CDR2 reads FYEKMQ (reference sequence). The CDR3, as DNA: TGTGCCATGGGACAGGCCGCCTCGTTGAACACCGGGGAGCTGTTTTTT. As protein: CAMGQAASLNTGELFF. The whole variable domain, filled in from reference TRBV13 and TRBJ2-2, reads AAGVIQSPRHLIKEKRETATLKCYPIPRHDTVYWYQQGPGQDPQFLISFYEKMQSDKGSIPDRFSAQQFSDYHSELNMSSLELGDSALYFCAMGQAASLNTGELFFGEGSRLTVL.

The sample holds one count of this clone. DNA of the CDR3: TGTGCCTGGATGGATGGGGAGAGAAAACTGTTTTTT. Residues: CAWMDGERKLFF. The V and J genes are TRBV30 and TRBJ1-4; D uncertain. Looked up from germline, CDR1 is GTSNPN and CDR2 is SVGIG (reference sequence). Deletions cut 4 bases from V and 10 bases from J, with 13 bases between. This CDR3 comprises 12 residues.

The genes are TRBV5-6 and TRBJ2-3, with TRBD1 identical over 12 bases. This CDR3 is built from 15 residues. The ends lost 3 bases at V and 2 bases at J; junction bases unmatched: 1. From germline, CDR1 is SGHDT and CDR2 YYEEEE. CDR3 protein: CASSSGQGATDTQYF. CDR3 DNA: TGTGCCAGCAGCTCGGGACAGGGGGCCACAGATACGCAGTATTTT. Using reference TRBV5-6 and TRBJ2-3 for the parts outside the CDR3, the full variable domain is DAGVTQSPTHLIKTRGQQVTLRCSPKSGHDTVSWYQQALGQGPQFIFQYYEEEERQRGNFPDRFSGHQFPNYSSELNVNALLLGDSALYLCASSSGQGATDTQYFGPGTRLTVL.

V gene TRBV7-2 combines with J gene TRBJ2-4, with 11 bases fitting TRBD2. After removal of 5 bases from V and 8 bases from J, the junction contained 5 bases not matched to a gene. The V gene's germline CDR1 is SGHTA and CDR2 FQGNSA. The CDR3 sequence is 14 residues long. DNA of the CDR3: TGTGCCAGCAGCACTAGCGGGAGTCGCGACATTCAGTACTTC. As protein: CASSTSGSRDIQYF.

The CDR3 sequence: CASSDRGGHDEQYF. The CDR3 DNA is TGTGCCAGCAGCGACCGGGGGGGGCACGACGAGCAGTACTTC. This sequence joins TRBV5-8 and TRBJ2-7; 8 bases are a match to TRBD2. After removal of 4 bases from V and 5 bases from J, the junction contained 8 bases not matched to a gene. The CDR3 is made up of 14 amino acids. Germline values: CDR1 SGHTS, CDR2 YDEGEE.

The chain couples TRBV28 to TRBJ2-1; 8 nucleotides align to TRBD1. In germline, CDR1 is MDHEN, CDR2 SYDVKM. This CDR3 contains 12 residues. With 8 bases clipped from V and 7 bases from J, the junction kept 4 bases outside the gene matches. CDR3 sequence (DNA): TGTGCCAGCGATCGACAGGGGAATGAGCAGTTCTTC. Protein: CASDRQGNEQFF. Using reference TRBV28 and TRBJ2-1 for the parts outside the CDR3, the full variable domain is DVKVTQSSRYLVKRTGEKVFLECVQDMDHENMFWYRQDPGLGLRLIYFSYDVKMKEKGDIPEGYSVSREKKERFSLILESASTNQTSMYLCASDRQGNEQFFGPGTRLTVL.

This chain joins TRBV6-5 and TRBJ2-7; 8 nucleotides match TRBD1. This CDR3 is built from 14 residues. The junction had 10 bases not matched to a gene; V was cut back by 10 bases and J by 2 bases. Germline V gene data show CDR1 as MNHEY and CDR2 as SVGAGI. The CDR3 loop is CATAVAGGPYEQYF. The CDR3 DNA is TGTGCCACCGCTGTGGCAGGGGGCCCCTACGAGCAGTACTTC.